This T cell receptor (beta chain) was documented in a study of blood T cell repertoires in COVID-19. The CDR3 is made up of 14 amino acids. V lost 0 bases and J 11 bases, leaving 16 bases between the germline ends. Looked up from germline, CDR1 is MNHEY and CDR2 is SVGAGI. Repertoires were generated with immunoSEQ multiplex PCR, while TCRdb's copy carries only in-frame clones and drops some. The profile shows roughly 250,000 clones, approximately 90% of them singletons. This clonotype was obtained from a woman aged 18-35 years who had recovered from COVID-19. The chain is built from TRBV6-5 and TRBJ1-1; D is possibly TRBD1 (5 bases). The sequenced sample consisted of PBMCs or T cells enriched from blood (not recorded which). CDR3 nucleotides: TGTGCCAGCAGTTACTCGGACACCCCTCGAAGGGCTTTCTTT. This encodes CASSYSDTPRRAFF.